This passage covers 10 T cell receptor beta chains from one sample sequenced in a study of cytomegalovirus exposure and HLA in healthy donors. Here immunoSEQ multiplex PCR was the method, and the copy in TCRdb shows in-frame clones only, minus some. The sample contains tens of thousands of clones, about 89% of which appear only once. The sample comprised PBMCs. Source of these receptors: a man between 18 and 35 years old in good health and CMV-seronegative.

V gene TRBV11-3 combines with J gene TRBJ2-3, with a weak D call TRBD2 (6 bases). CDR3 length: 17 residues. Trimming left V 1 base short and J 2 bases short, with 16 bases between. Germline V gene sequence: CDR1 SGHNT, CDR2 YENEEA. CDR3 bases: TGTGCCAGCAGCTTAGGGATCGGGGGAGACATCACAGATACGCAGTATTTT. This encodes CASSLGIGGDITDTQYF.

This chain uses TRBV30 with TRBJ2-7; D is unresolved. The V end was cut by 0 bases, the J end by 7 bases, with 10 bases between. The V gene's germline CDR1 is GTSNPN and CDR2 SVGIG (reference sequence). The CDR3 has 12 residues. CDR3 nucleotides: TGTGCCTGGAGTGTAAGCGTTCATGAGCAGTACTTC. Translating gives CAWSVSVHEQYF.

The chain joins TRBV5-1 to TRBJ1-5; 8 bases are a match to TRBD1. The CDR3 has 15 amino acids. Per the germline V gene, CDR1 is SGHRS and CDR2 is YFSETQ. Losses at the gene ends were 0 bases for V and 2 bases for J; bases not matched to a gene: 1. In nucleotides, the CDR3 is TGCGCCAGCAGCTTGGGGACAGGGCGCAATCAGCCCCAGCATTTT. As protein: CASSLGTGRNQPQHF.

This chain joins TRBV28 and TRBJ1-2; maybe TRBD1 (5 bases). CDR1 MDHEN and CDR2 SYDVKM come from the germline V gene. CDR3 length: 14 residues. Trimming took 4 bases from V and 2 from J, leaving 11 bases between them. CDR3 DNA: TGTGCCAGCAGTTCGGCGACAGTAAACTATGGCTACACCTTC. Translating gives CASSSATVNYGYTF.

The chain is built from TRBV7-9 and TRBJ2-3; 7 nucleotides line up with TRBD2. Looked up from germline, CDR1 is SEHNR and CDR2 is FQNEAQ (reference sequence). J lost 0 bases, V lost 6 bases, and 9 bases had no gene match. The CDR3 covers 16 residues. As DNA, the CDR3 is TGTGCCAGCAGTCCAGACGCGGGAGCAAGCACAGATACGCAGTATTTT. Translated, it gives CASSPDAGASTDTQYF.

The CDR3 sequence is CATSRGSQPQHF. The CDR3, as DNA: TGTGCCACCAGCCGGGGAAGTCAGCCCCAGCATTTT. The chain recombines TRBV15 with TRBJ1-5, with D hard to call. V was pared by 5 bases and J by 6 bases, with 8 bases between. Germline loops: CDR1 LNHNV, CDR2 YYDKDF (reference sequence). The CDR3 covers 12 residues.

The gene calls are TRBV7-2 and TRBJ2-1, with TRBD2 matching 11 bases. The CDR3 extends over 15 amino acids. J gave up 5 bases and V 5 bases, and 5 bases lay outside the gene matches. Germline CDR1 and CDR2: SGHTA and FQGNSA. The CDR3 here is CASSLSGRGHNEQFF. As DNA, the CDR3 is TGTGCCAGCAGCCTTAGCGGGAGGGGTCACAATGAGCAGTTCTTC.

The chain joins TRBV28 to TRBJ1-1, with D maybe TRBD1 (5 bases). With 6 bases removed from V and 8 bases from J, the gap between germline ends came to 10 bases. Germline CDR1 MDHEN, CDR2 SYDVKM. The CDR3 loop spans 11 amino acids. CDR3 sequence (DNA): TGTGCCAGCAGCCGGGGGGGGGAAGCTTTCTTT. Translation: CASSRGGEAFF.

The genes are TRBV20-1 and TRBJ2-7, with TRBD2 as a possible D gene (6 bases). CDR1 is DFQATT, CDR2 SNEGSKA, per germline (reference sequence). The CDR3 loop spans 11 amino acids. The V end was cut by 3 bases, the J end by 7 bases, with 10 bases between. CDR3 coding DNA: TGCAGTGCTAGTACGGGGGTTGAGCAGTACTTC. This translates into CSASTGVEQYF.

The chain recombines TRBV7-9 with TRBJ2-7; 10 nucleotides agree with TRBD2. J gave up 6 bases and V 1 base, and 6 bases lay outside the gene matches. The V gene's germline CDR1 is SEHNR and CDR2 FQNEAQ (reference sequence). The CDR3 has 15 residues. The CDR3 sequence is CASSLVLAGVPEQYF. CDR3 coding DNA: TGTGCCAGCAGCTTAGTGCTAGCGGGAGTCCCCGAGCAGTACTTC.